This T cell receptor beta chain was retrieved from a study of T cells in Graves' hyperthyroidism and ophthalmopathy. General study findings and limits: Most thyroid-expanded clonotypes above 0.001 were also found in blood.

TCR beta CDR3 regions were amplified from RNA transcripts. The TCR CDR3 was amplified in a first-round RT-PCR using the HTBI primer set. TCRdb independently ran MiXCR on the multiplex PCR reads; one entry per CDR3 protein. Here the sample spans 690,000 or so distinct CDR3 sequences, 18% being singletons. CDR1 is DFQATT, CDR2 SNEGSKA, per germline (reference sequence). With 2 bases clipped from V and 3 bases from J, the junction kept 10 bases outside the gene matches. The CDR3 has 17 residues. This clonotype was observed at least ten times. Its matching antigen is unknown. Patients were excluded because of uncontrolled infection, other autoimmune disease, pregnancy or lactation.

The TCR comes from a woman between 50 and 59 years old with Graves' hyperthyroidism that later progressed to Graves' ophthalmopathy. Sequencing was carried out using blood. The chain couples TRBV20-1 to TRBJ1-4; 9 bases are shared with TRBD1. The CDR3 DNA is TGCAGTGCTAGACTTTTCTGGGACAGGGCGCCTAATGAAAAACTGTTTTTT. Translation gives CSARLFWDRAPNEKLFF.